The TCR beta chain described here comes from a study of blood T cell repertoires in COVID-19. Study background: The samples span acute and convalescent COVID-19 from the United States, Italy and Spain. T cells, B-cell-depleted T cells, or PBMCs provided the cDNA or gDNA that served as material.

This clone was seen once. Per the original data handling: For nucleated cells, counts were estimated from reference gene primer amplification. The protocol was immunoSEQ multiplex PCR, while the TCRdb copy is restricted to in-frame clones and leaves out a portion. D and trimming come from the DNA, and the V and J calls and clone size come from that table. The repertoire holds fewer than 250,000 clones, with 82% as singletons. CDR1 is MNHEY and CDR2 is SVGEGT in the germline V gene. The CDR3 has 15 amino acids. Trimming took 3 bases from V and 3 from J; bases not matched to a gene: 3. The sample taken for sequencing was peripheral blood. The chain combines TRBV6-2 or TRBV6-3 with TRBJ2-1; 9 bases line up with TRBD2. This TCR was recovered from an older woman with acute or convalescent COVID-19. The CDR3 loop is CASSYGGGVYNEQFF. The CDR3 nucleotides are TGTGCCAGCAGTTATGGCGGGGGGGTCTACAATGAGCAGTTCTTC.